The present T cell receptor (beta chain) was sequenced within a study of molecular identifiers for immune sequencing clone quantification (dated by TCRdb to 2016 to 2019). Some background on the complete study: In a replicate experiment, RNA from roughly 18,000 or 92,000 naive CD8 T cells was split into five aliquots, four of which were sequenced. The study was a methods study using CD8 T cells to benchmark molecular-identifier clustering-based TCR repertoire sequencing (MIDCIRS) and TCR RNA copy counting. The investigation overall reported the following: In CMV-specific effector cells, clones with more than 20 RNA copies accounted for over 97% of molecules, whereas in naive cells such clones accounted for under 1%. Spiked-in Jurkat TCR RNA equal to a single cell's worth was reported to be detectable even within 1,100,000 naive CD8 T cells. Modeling indicated roughly 3.2 TCR RNA copies recovered per cell, compared with about ten by digital PCR, which implies a capture efficiency of 25% to 35%. When barcode sub-clustering was left out, chimeric consensus sequences inflated TCR diversity, with chimeras reaching as high as 47%. The sizes of highly expanded clones could end up underestimated when identical TCR molecules share a barcode. Spiked-in Jurkat TCR RNA (approximately 10 copies' worth), which is not part of the donor repertoire, was contained in the naive libraries.

Libraries of naive CD8 T cells were built from anywhere between roughly 17,000 and 1,100,000 sorted cells, with 10%, 30% or 50% of the purified RNA used. Naive CD8 T cells, defined as CD8+CD4-CCR7+CD45RA+, were FACS-sorted into RLT Plus buffer on a BD FACSAria II. To test detection sensitivity, Jurkat RNA equal to under 13 TCR copies was added to samples of about 17,000-1,100,000 naive CD8 T cells. CD8 T cells were enriched using RosetteSep CD8+ T Cell Enrichment Cocktail and Ficoll-Paque, and the enriched cells then underwent ACK red cell lysis. Judged by its sample share, this clonotype qualifies as medium-sized (0.01 to 0.1%). Its binding antigen is unknown. No base qualities exist here, and no much larger clone lies one base off it. Spanning cysteine to phenylalanine, the CDR3 consists of 13 amino acids. CDR3 DNA is the only sequence kept; it has 39 bases, read in frame from the first base. Looking up the germline V gene (reference sequence) yields CDR1 GTSNPN and CDR2 SVGIG. Unmatched junction bases come to 3, with V trimmed by 0 bases and J by 4 bases.

The library came from PCR. The instrument given in TCRdb is Illumina HiSeq 4000. Bulk TCR libraries were generated as previously described, with the TCR primers listed in Table S5 used. Purification of total RNA was performed with the Qiagen AllPrep DNA/RNA kit. Reads from multiple sequencing runs of the same library were pooled before analysis. In the original analysis: Only reads with exact TCR constant sequence were kept, trimmed to 150 nt, and grouped by their 12-nt molecular barcodes. Reads inside each barcode group were sub-clustered using a 15% Levenshtein threshold, and a quality-weighted consensus sequence was constructed for each RNA molecule. Non-functional sequences were discarded, and so were lower-count sequences lying one edit away from another sequence. Barcode sub-clusters with fewer than 20% of the maximum read count were removed, based on fitting two negative binomial distributions. TCRdb reanalyzed the raw reads on its own, using fastp at Q25 for trimming and MiXCR for clone calling, and kept in-frame beta chains. Every distinct CDR3 protein forms one entry, paired with its most common genes and DNA. What appears here as the V and J calls and clone size reflects TCRdb's work, not the paper's. For this sample the table gives 9,500 to 15,000 distinct CDR3 sequences, of which 15% to 20% were detected only once. The ten largest clones represent under 1.5% of the sample.

The chain uses TRBV30 and TRBJ2-7; TRBD2 matches 7 bases in the middle. This sequence was found in a human donor in good health. Some libraries in this study had Jurkat cell RNA spiked in. Source material: naive CD8+ T cells from blood, with Jurkat cell RNA spiked in. The cell subset or site label of this sample denotes: FACS-sorted CD8+CD4-CCR7+CD45RA+ naive T cells. The sequence in DNA is TGTGCCTGGAGTGTAGCGGGGCCTTACGAGCAGTACTTC. Its product reads: CAWSVAGPYEQYF.